Sequencing of this TCR beta chain was carried out in a study of cytomegalovirus exposure and HLA in healthy donors. A multiplex PCR was run with 60 Vbeta primers and 13 Jbeta primers. Data came from immunoSEQ multiplex PCR; TCRdb stores just in-frame clones and leaves some out. The table includes roughly 110,000 clones, 75% detected once. The CDR3 has 13 residues. The receptor comes from a man aged 40-49 years in good health and CMV-seronegative. The rearrangement uses TRBV12-1 and TRBJ1-2; no check of the table's D call, TRBD1, against the DNA was made. TRBV12-1 is flagged as a pseudogene. Sequencing was performed on PBMCs. The CDR3 DNA reads TGTGCCAGCAGCTTTGTCAGAAGTGATGGCTACACCTTC. Amino acid sequence: CASSFVRSDGYTF.